This record covers a single TCR beta chain. Its matching antigen is unknown. The V and J ends lost 4 bases and 0 bases respectively, with 10 bases between them. The germline V gene has CDR1 SNHLY and CDR2 FYNNEI. This CDR3 has 14 residues. The entry originates in a study of cytomegalovirus exposure and HLA in healthy donors. Study details: A prior study identified 120 million or so unique TCR beta sequences from 180 million or so T cells.

Study results and limitations: It was confirmed in vitro that three of the CMV-associated chains were specific for CMV antigens. Generally TCR sequences proved uncommon, though certain public TCRs appeared in numerous donors. A later analysis showed HLA-associated TCR beta chains outstripping equally common others in clonal expansion.

PCR used 60 Vbeta primers and 13 Jbeta primers. TCRdb keeps only in-frame clones here, not all; method: immunoSEQ multiplex PCR. The sample has some 71,000 clones; about 70% are singletons. This chain uses TRBV2 with TRBJ2-7, with D tentatively TRBD1 (5 bases). This clonotype was obtained from a man between 18 and 29 years old in good health and CMV-seronegative. Sequenced input: PBMCs. CDR3 region: CASSGTPVSYEQYV. In DNA form, the CDR3 reads TGTGCCAGCAGTGGGACACCCGTCTCCTACGAGCAGTACGTC.